This T cell receptor beta chain was documented in a study of T cell changes during pregnancy in multiple sclerosis. Method: immunoSEQ multiplex PCR; TCRdb's copy keeps in-frame clones and lacks some. Here the sample spans under 50,000 clones, less than 95% being singletons. The CDR3 runs 15 residues. Germline V gene sequence: CDR1 SGHRS, CDR2 YFSETQ. Deletions cut 0 bases from V and 8 bases from J, with 17 bases between. The sample consisted of CD4+ T cells from peripheral blood mononuclear cells, taken in the first trimester of pregnancy. This receptor was obtained from a female donor in good health, enrolled as a control in a pregnancy study. This chain links TRBV5-1 with TRBJ1-2; TRBD1 might be the D (5 bases). CDR3 sequence reads: CASSLEQPSKGGYTF. In DNA form, the CDR3 reads TGCGCCAGCAGCTTGGAACAGCCGTCCAAGGGGGGCTACACCTTC.